Presented here are 9 T cell receptor beta chains from one specimen sequenced in a study of STAT5B mutations in CD4+ large granular lymphocyte leukemia. Some clones are missing from TCRdb's copy, which holds only in-frame ones; the method was immunoSEQ multiplex PCR. Here the sample spans tens of thousands of clones, approximately 69% being singletons. The sequencing input was CD4+ T cells from blood buffy coats. These receptors all stem from a human donor in good health.

In this sample, this clone turned up a few times. V and J are TRBV19 and TRBJ1-5; 7 positions match TRBD1. This CDR3 region has 14 residues. Germline V gene lookup returns CDR1 LNHDA and CDR2 SQIVND (reference sequence). V shed 7 bases and J 3 bases; nucleotides not matched to a gene: 6. As DNA, the CDR3 is TGTGCCAGTAAATCAGGGGGTTTCAATCAGCCCCAGCATTTT. Its protein product is CASKSGGFNQPQHF.

This clone was observed a single time. The chain recombines TRBV10-1 with TRBJ1-4; TRBD1 matches at 10 bases. CDR1 is WNHNN, CDR2 SYGVQD, per germline (reference sequence). The J segment lost 5 bases and the V segment lost 5 bases, leaving 2 bases of the junction unmatched. This CDR3 contains 14 residues. The CDR3 here is CASSPGQGNEKLFF. The CDR3 DNA follows: TGCGCCAGCAGTCCGGGACAGGGGAATGAAAAACTGTTTTTT.

The J gene is TRBJ2-7, the V gene TRBV5-1; 11 bases fit TRBD2. The CDR3 is 18 amino acids. Trimming cost V 0 bases and J 4 bases; bases outside gene matches: 12. Germline V gene sequence: CDR1 SGHRS, CDR2 YFSETQ. In nucleotides, the CDR3 is TGCGCCAGCAGCTTGGCCCGGGGGCTAGCGGGAGGCACTTACGAGCAGTACTTC. Its protein product is CASSLARGLAGGTYEQYF.

V is TRBV6-5 and J is TRBJ2-3; D tentatively reads TRBD1 or TRBD2 (5 bases each). Germline CDR1 is MNHEY and CDR2 is SVGAGI. This CDR3 comprises 15 residues. V lost 7 bases and J 8 bases, leaving 22 bases between the germline ends. In DNA form, the CDR3 reads TGTGCCAGCACCCCCCCGGGGCAGGCGCAGGGTACGCAGTATTTT. Its protein product is CASTPPGQAQGTQYF.

The chain recombines TRBV10-1 with TRBJ2-3; D gene unclear. The ends were cut back, 0 bases at V and 0 bases at J, with 10 bases in the middle. There are 16 residues in the CDR3. Germline CDR1 reads WNHNN; CDR2 reads SYGVQD (reference sequence). The CDR3 loop reads CASSESVRASTDTQYF. The CDR3 DNA reads TGCGCCAGCAGTGAGTCCGTTCGGGCAAGCACAGATACGCAGTATTTT.

The rearrangement links TRBV15 to TRBJ2-3; D not resolved. The V end was cut by 1 base, the J end by 3 bases, with 8 bases between. The CDR3 loop spans 14 amino acids. Germline CDR1 LNHNV, CDR2 YYDKDF (reference sequence). Here the CDR3 reads CATSRGDTTDTQYF. CDR3 in DNA: TGTGCCACCAGCAGAGGGGATACAACAGATACGCAGTATTTT.

This clone was recorded a few times. The chain recombines TRBV11-2 with TRBJ2-7; maybe TRBD1 (6 bases). Between the trimmed V and J ends, which lost 5 bases and 4 bases, there was a span of 9 bases. Germline CDR1 reads SGHAT; CDR2 reads FQNNGV. This CDR3 is built from 12 residues. In DNA, the CDR3 is TGTGCCAGCAGCCGCCAGGGGTACGAGCAGTACTTC. Translating it yields CASSRQGYEQYF.

The chain combines TRBV6-1 with TRBJ1-1; TRBD1 matches 7 bases. The ends lost 6 bases at V and 6 bases at J; junction bases unmatched: 4. CDR1 and CDR2 from the germline V gene are MNHNS and SASEGT. CDR3 length: 12 residues. The CDR3 bases are TGTGCCAGCAGAGCCACAGGGGCTGAAGCTTTCTTT. It yields the protein CASRATGAEAFF.

This clone was seen a few times. The chain has TRBV11-2 and TRBJ2-2, with 9 bases matching TRBD1. CDR1 SGHAT and CDR2 FQNNGV come from the germline V gene. The trim removed 5 bases at V and 5 bases at J, leaving 6 bases unmatched. CDR3 length equals 15 residues. The CDR3 here is CASSLGTGRTGELFF. The CDR3 DNA is TGTGCCAGCAGCCTCGGGACAGGGAGGACCGGGGAGCTGTTTTTT.